This T cell receptor (beta chain) was found in a study of blood T cell repertoires in COVID-19. Study at large: The study drew acute and convalescent COVID-19 samples from the United States, Italy and Spain.

The germline CDR1 and CDR2 sequences are SGDLS and YYNGEE. The ends lost 4 bases at V and 6 bases at J; junction bases unmatched: 2. The CDR3 covers 13 residues. Participant reports of clinical history set cohort assignment. The study counted Cohort 3 donors as recovered given two negative PCRs, clearance, or symptom resolution. Per the authors' pipeline: Amplifying reference gene primers gave estimates of nucleated cell counts. Profiling relied on immunoSEQ multiplex PCR, and the TCRdb table lists in-frame clones only, not all of them. V and J calls and clone size are those listed in that table; D and trimming were worked out from the DNA. The table records a few hundred thousand clones, more than 65% of them present only once.

Sequenced sample: PBMCs or T cells enriched from blood (not recorded which). The receptor was derived from a man over 45 who had recovered from COVID-19. The chain couples TRBV9 to TRBJ2-2; TRBD1 agrees at 8 bases. The CDR3 loop reads CASSQQGAGELFF. CDR3 DNA sequence: TGTGCCAGCAGCCAACAGGGGGCCGGGGAGCTGTTTTTT.